The T cell receptor (beta chain) described here comes from a study of T-cell reconstitution after alpha-beta-depleted transplantation in children. J lost 4 bases, V lost 7 bases, and 8 bases had no gene match. This CDR3 contains 14 residues. Germline V CDR1 and CDR2: LNHDA, SQIVND (reference sequence). TCRbeta library preparation incorporated unique molecular identifiers. TCRdb re-derived calls from the PCR reads in MiXCR, one entry per CDR3 protein. The sample carries 200,000 to 300,000 distinct CDR3 sequences, about 11% recorded once. The rearrangement joins TRBV19 to TRBJ1-1; 8 bases match TRBD1. This TCR came from a human donor who donated a stem cell graft to a child with acute lymphoblastic leukemia. The sample was PBMCs from the stem cell graft donor, taken from the stem cell graft. CDR3 loop: CASKDRAGTTEAFF. The CDR3 nucleotides read TGTGCCAGTAAGGACAGGGCCGGGACCACTGAAGCTTTCTTT.